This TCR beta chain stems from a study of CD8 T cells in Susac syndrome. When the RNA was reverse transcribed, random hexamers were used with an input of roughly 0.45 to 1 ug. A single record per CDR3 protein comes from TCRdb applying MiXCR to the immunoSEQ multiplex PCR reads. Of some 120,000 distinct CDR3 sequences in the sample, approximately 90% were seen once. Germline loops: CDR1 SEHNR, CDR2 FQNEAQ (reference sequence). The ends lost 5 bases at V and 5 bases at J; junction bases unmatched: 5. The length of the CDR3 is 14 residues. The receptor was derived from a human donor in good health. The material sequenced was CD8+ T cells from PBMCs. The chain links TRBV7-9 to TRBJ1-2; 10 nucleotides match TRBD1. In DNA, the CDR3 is TGTGCCAGCAGCCTGCGGGACAGGGGATATGGCTACACCTTC. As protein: CASSLRDRGYGYTF.